This T cell receptor beta chain was obtained from a study of vaccination and CD4 T cells after COVID-19 (dated by TCRdb to 2022 to 2024). In terms of the full investigation: SARS-CoV-2 positivity had been established in the convalescent patients by nasal swab PCR, and mild disease was recorded in several of these patients and severe disease in one. Six males and four females were included in the convalescent cohort, with two Hispanic individuals, seven Caucasians, two Asians and one multiracial person represented. Participants received two doses of either the Pfizer-BioNTech BNT162b2 vaccine (n=8) or the Moderna mRNA-1273 vaccine (n=2). Post-COVID blood samples were collected from convalescent patients a median of roughly 100 days after diagnosis, with a range of about 35 to 180 days. Post-vaccine blood samples were collected a median of about 69 days after the second vaccine dose, ranging from roughly 12 to 241 days. The cultures were stimulated with overlapping spike peptide pools from SARS-CoV-2 and from the common cold coronaviruses HCoV-NL63, HCoV-OC43 and HCoV-229E. Control cultures used a CEFX viral epitope pool as positive control, an HIV-1 Nef peptide pool as negative control, or no peptide. The spike-specific CD4+ TCR repertoire was compared before and after mRNA vaccination in 10 COVID-19 convalescent patients and a handful of infection-naive healthy vaccine recipients.

On this clonotype itself: No antigen is known for it. Base qualities are not recorded, but no much larger clone differs from it by a single base.

The method behind the library was PCR. DNA from cultured CD4+ T cells underwent TCR sequencing with the Oncomine TCR Beta short-read assay at the Johns Hopkins FTIC core. Genomic DNA was extracted from the cultured CD4+ T cells with the QIAamp micro DNA kit. Oncomine TCR Beta libraries made from cultured CD4+ T cells were pooled using unique dual indexes and sequenced on an Illumina iSeq 100. Concerning the study's data processing: Non-productive sequences were removed, and CDR3s not starting with C, not ending with F or W, or shorter than 7 amino acids were discarded. Antigen-specific clonotypes were identified using the MANAFEST web application through comparison of peptide-stimulated wells with reference and other culture wells. Positive clones required FDR below 0.05, an odds ratio above 5, and productive frequency above 0.1% in at least two of three replicate wells. Clonotypes that were significantly expanded in both SARS-CoV-2 spike wells and at least one common cold coronavirus spike condition were defined as cross-reactive. Using R version 3.6.1, CDR3 homology was evaluated through Levenshtein distances (stringdist) along with unrooted phylogenetic trees (ape). The raw public reads went through TCRdb reprocessing: fastp at Q25, MiXCR clone calling, in-frame beta chains kept. All rows with the same CDR3 protein become a single entry with the most common DNA and genes. TCRdb's processing, not the study's, gives the V and J calls here. The sample profile shows approximately 17,000 distinct CDR3 sequences; approximately 38% of them were found once. Of the sample, about an eighth is held by the ten largest clones.

V lost 5 bases and J lost 10 bases, and the count of bases not matched to a germline gene is 10. CDR3 length: 14 amino acids, cysteine to phenylalanine. Just CDR3 DNA is preserved here, 42 bases in frame from base 1. CDR1 MNHEY and CDR2 SMNVEV are derived from the germline V gene (reference sequence). Taken with the paper, the label for treatment or condition translates to: approximately 9-day PBMC culture with coronavirus spike peptide pools or control peptides (ViraFEST assay). The ViraFEST assay was used in the study, in which antigen-specific T cells were expanded with peptide pools and expanded clonotypes were subsequently identified by TCR sequencing. The positive SARS-CoV-2 PCR tests of the convalescent patients were dated from March to December 2020, before the Alpha, Beta and Delta variants emerged in the United States. Each well held around 2 million PBMCs cultured in IMDM containing around 5% human AB serum and approximately 9.8 IU/ml IL-2, with 10 ug/ml peptide pools added. Half of the culture medium was replaced with fresh IL-2-containing medium on days 3 and 7. After around 11 days of culture, CD4+ T cells were isolated by negative selection with the EasySep CD4+ T cell isolation kit. Ficoll-Paque Plus gradient centrifugation was used to isolate PBMCs from whole blood, and the isolated PBMCs were then either used fresh or cryopreserved at -140C. Culture conditions were generally each tested in triplicate wells.

Points the paper makes about the study in general: In convalescent patients, a median roughly 87% of post-vaccine SARS-CoV-2-reactive clones were detected only after vaccination, and vaccine-specific priming was suggested by this finding. Only a relatively small number of convalescent patients were included in the study, and early timepoints following natural infection were not analyzed. Of the vaccine-specific clones found in convalescent patients, nearly all (304 of 307) were mono-reactive for SARS-CoV-2 spike instead of being cross-reactive with common cold coronaviruses. Although the median number of SARS-CoV-2-reactive clonotypes went up from more than 20 after infection to 35 to 40 after vaccination, the increase was not significant.

The specimen was CD4+ T cells from blood, cultured in vitro. This TCR came from a human donor who had recovered from COVID-19. The chain links TRBV27 with TRBJ1-4; 7 bases in between match TRBD1. The encoded CDR3 is CASSPDRVQLKLFF. The DNA is TGTGCCAGCAGTCCAGACAGGGTACAATTAAAACTGTTTTTT.